There are a few counts of the clone carrying this T cell receptor beta chain. The germline CDR1 and CDR2 sequences are LNHDA and SQIVND (reference sequence). V was pared by 3 bases and J by 2 bases, with 6 bases of the junction left unmatched. The CDR3 loop spans 15 amino acids. The data were obtained in a study of response to subunit inactivated influenza vaccine. From the RT-PCR reads, TCRdb called clonotypes with MiXCR, one entry per CDR3 protein. The data show roughly 650,000 distinct CDR3 sequences, about a sixth seen once. This TCR came from a man aged 45 to 65 who received an inactivated influenza vaccine. The specimen comprised PBMCs from blood, sampled roughly 12 days after vaccination. This chain uses TRBV19 with TRBJ2-7; TRBD2 matches at 8 bases. DNA for the CDR3: TGTGCCAGTAGTATCTCCGGGGGGGCCACCTACGAGCAGTACTTC. This sequence encodes CASSISGGATYEQYF.